This T cell receptor beta chain was retrieved from a study of blood T cells in healthy people across ages (dated by TCRdb to about 2015). A note on the overall study: Template switching captured roughly one uniquely barcoded TCR beta cDNA molecule per two T cells in model experiments. To track age-related changes in TCR beta repertoire diversity, the study relied on deep sequencing normalized with unique cDNA molecular identifiers. The donors were divided into four age groups: young (average approximately 15 years), middle-aged (approximately 41), aged (around 59) and long-lived (around 80). To avoid experimental bias, donors of different ages were randomly spread across the sequencing lanes. Two additional independent replicas of 1 million unique cDNA reads from the same blood draw were analyzed for two donors (one aged 18 to 30 and one aged 80 or older).

V is pared back by 6 bases and J by 1 base, with 9 bases lying between the germline termini. Looking up the germline V gene yields CDR1 SGHTA and CDR2 FQGNSA. From the cysteine through the phenylalanine, the CDR3 covers 13 amino acids. Solely the CDR3 DNA is kept, with 39 bases framed from the first base. The donors were roughly 40 Caucasian individuals from Russia, aged 6 to 90 years, who were systemically healthy. Approximately 9.7 milliliters of peripheral blood were drawn from each donor into EDTA-treated Vacutainer tubes. Ficoll-Paque density-gradient centrifugation was used to isolate PBMCs, with at least 6.5 million per sample. Total RNA, at least 5 micrograms per sample, was extracted from PBMCs with Trizol reagent. Naive CD45RAhigh/CD27high T cell percentages were measured by flow cytometry on a PBMC aliquot from every donor. The library relied on 5' RACE. TCRdb records Illumina HiSeq 2500 as the sequencer. A second PCR of 7 to 11 cycles was performed with a sample-barcoded 5' primer and a J-beta primer mix. A unique molecular identifier was introduced onto each TCR beta cDNA molecule by a template-switch 5' adaptor carrying 12 random nucleotides. Each sample yielded at least 3 million CDR3-containing paired-end reads. All of the RNA was converted into first-strand cDNA using the Mint cDNA synthesis kit, with a TRBC-specific oligonucleotide serving as the primer. After uracil-DNA glycosylase treatment, a first 18-cycle PCR used universal primers M1SS and BC2_uni_R on all cDNA. In the authors' own workflow: For normalization, 1 million high-quality reads were randomly selected from each sample, with every read carrying a distinct molecular identifier. Reads sharing molecular identifiers were discarded rather than binned into consensus sequences. MiTCR, with a Q25 quality threshold and the strictest error-elimination algorithm, was used for CDR3 identification, clonotype clustering and error correction. A nonparametric unseen species model with Euler transformation was used to estimate lower-bound total TCR beta diversity. TCRdb passed the public sequencing reads through fastp at Q25 and MiXCR, retaining productive beta sequences. Every entry covers one CDR3 protein and lists the most common genes and DNA from its rows. These V and J calls originate from TCRdb's pipeline instead of the authors' own analysis. Within this sample are about 800,000 distinct CDR3 sequences, with nearly 60% of them counted one time only. 22% of the sample is held by the ten biggest clonotypes.

Turning to this clonotype: Which antigen it targets is not known. No quality values exist for individual bases; no much larger clone is one base distant.

General conclusions and limits of the study: The percentage of naive T cells measured by flow cytometry correlated strongly with observed TCR beta diversity. As age increased, observed TCR beta diversity per million T cells dropped in a roughly linear way, and a significant reduction was already evident by age 40. Estimates of total diversity from one million sequenced T cells were regarded as lower bounds and underestimates. Compared with the aged group, the long-lived group had more naive CD4+ T cells, fewer expanded clones and increased TCR diversity, suggesting age selection. Donor CMV infection status was unknown, potentially confounding age-related changes in expanded clonotypes. Since profiling was done on bulk unsorted PBMCs, naive and antigen-experienced compartments could not be conclusively compared.

Recombination linked TRBV7-2 to TRBJ1-1, with no reliable assignment of the D segment. The receptor was derived from a man aged 25-45 years in good health. Material for sequencing was blood. The CDR3 protein is CASRPFENTEAFF. The DNA reads as follows: TGTGCCAGCAGACCTTTCGAGAACACTGAAGCTTTCTTT.